The 14 T cell receptor beta chains in this list originate from one sample, sequenced in a study of T cells in Graves' hyperthyroidism and ophthalmopathy. It was RNA transcripts that yielded the amplified TCR beta CDR3 regions. RT-PCR in the first round (using the HTBI primer set) targeted the TCR CDR3. Each CDR3 protein gets one entry after TCRdb re-called the multiplex PCR reads with MiXCR. Among about 540,000 distinct CDR3 sequences listed, under 60% were seen once. The specimen was peripheral blood or thyroid tissue (not recorded which). The receptors were sampled from a woman between 18 and 30 years old with Graves' hyperthyroidism.

Notes on this clonotype: Mismatch with germline at one junction end may stem from a read error. The V gene is TRBV10-3, the J gene TRBJ1-2; D is ambiguous. Germline lookup yields CDR1 ENHRY and CDR2 SYGVKD. CDR3 size: 10 residues. The CDR3 is CAISFDRNAF. The CDR3 nucleotides read TGTGCCATCAGTTTTGATCGGAACGCCTTC.

The rearrangement joins TRBV20-1 to TRBJ2-7; 11 bases agree with TRBD2. The CDR3 covers 18 residues. From germline, CDR1 is DFQATT and CDR2 SNEGSKA (reference sequence). J lost 0 bases, V lost 5 bases, and 15 bases had no gene match. CDR3 bases: TGCAGTGCTTTTAGCGGGAGGGCCAACTCGCGAGGCTCCTACGAGCAGTACTTC. Protein: CSAFSGRANSRGSYEQYF.

This chain joins TRBV29-1 and TRBJ1-2; tentative D call: TRBD1 (6 bases). The CDR3 is 13 residues long. In germline, CDR1 is SQVTM, CDR2 ANQGSEA. Trimming cost V 6 bases and J 6 bases, with 17 bases left between them. The CDR3 nucleotides are TGCAGCGTACAGGGAGGGTGGACTCATGGCTACACCTTC. Translating it yields CSVQGGWTHGYTF.

This rearrangement joins TRBV7-9 to TRBJ2-5; D is ambiguous. The CDR3 sequence is 14 residues long. Germline V gene sequence: CDR1 SEHNR, CDR2 FQNEAQ (reference sequence). Deletions cut 5 bases from V and 4 bases from J, with 14 bases between. CDR3 residues: CASSLRTGGETQYF. CDR3 nucleotide sequence: TGTGCCAGCAGCCTAAGGACGGGCGGAGAGACCCAGTACTTC. Together with reference TRBV7-9 and TRBJ2-5, the CDR3 gives the full variable domain: DTGVSQNPRHKITKRGQNVTFRCDPISEHNRLYWYRQTLGQGPEFLTYFQNEAQLEKSRLLSDRFSAERPKGSFSTLEIQRTEQGDSAMYLCASSLRTGGETQYFGPGTRLLVL.

This clonotype was seen at least ten times. The CDR3 DNA reads as TGTGCCAGCACCATGGGTGGGATGGACACTGAAGCTTTCTTT. Residues: CASTMGGMDTEAFF. The chain uses TRBV9 and TRBJ1-1; D is unclear. Germline loops: CDR1 SGDLS, CDR2 YYNGEE. This CDR3 contains 14 residues. The V end lost 6 bases, the J end lost 3 bases, and 15 bases lay between the germline ends.

This chain joins TRBV10-3 and TRBJ1-5; TRBD1 matches at 7 bases. CDR3 length equals 13 residues. V was clipped by 6 bases and J by 13 bases; unmatched bases: 12. The germline V gene encodes CDR1 ENHRY and CDR2 SYGVKD. The CDR3 loop is CAIRPTGDVLQHF. The CDR3 DNA is TGTGCCATCAGGCCAACAGGGGACGTACTACAGCATTTT.

The chain joins TRBV10-3 to TRBJ1-1; TRBD1 matches at 8 bases. The V gene end was trimmed by 5 bases and the J gene end by 1 base; junction bases not matched to a gene: 6. The CDR3 runs 15 residues. From germline, CDR1 is ENHRY and CDR2 SYGVKD. The CDR3 DNA sequence: TGTGCCATCAGTTCGATCAGGGGGCAGAACACTGAAGCTTTCTTT. Protein: CAISSIRGQNTEAFF.

The rearrangement uses TRBV19 and TRBJ1-2, with D possibly being TRBD1 (6 bases). CDR3 length equals 14 residues. V was clipped by 1 base and J by 2 bases, with 8 bases between them. Germline CDR1 and CDR2: LNHDA and SQIVND (reference sequence). The CDR3 reads CASSIGGQNYGYTF. The DNA for the CDR3 is TGTGCCAGTAGTATAGGAGGACAGAACTATGGCTACACCTTC. The complete variable domain, with remaining parts taken from reference TRBV19 and TRBJ1-2, reads DGGITQSPKYLFRKEGQNVTLSCEQNLNHDAMYWYRQDPGQGLRLIYYSQIVNDFQKGDIAEGYSVSREKKESFPLTVTSAQKNPTAFYLCASSIGGQNYGYTFGSGTRLTVV.

This chain links TRBV10-3 with TRBJ2-3; the match to TRBD2 covers 8 bases. Germline CDR1 ENHRY, CDR2 SYGVKD. The CDR3 totals 11 residues. V lost 8 bases to trimming and J lost 10 bases; unmatched junction nucleotides: 5. The CDR3 here is CAIQREWAQYF. The CDR3 DNA sequence: TGTGCCATCCAGCGGGAGTGGGCGCAGTATTTT.

Note on this clonotype: A much larger clone lies a single base off, so this may be a read error. V usage is TRBV7-3 and J usage is TRBJ2-5; no clear D gene. Trimming pared 5 bases from V and 3 bases from J, leaving 13 bases between. This CDR3 has 14 amino acids. Germline CDR1 is SGHTA and CDR2 is FQGTGA. CDR3 region: CASSAGSTEETQYF. CDR3 DNA: TGTGCCAGCAGCGCCGGTTCTACAGAAGAGACCCAGTACTTC.

A few counts support this clonotype. The rearrangement joins TRBV10-3 to TRBJ2-7; D possibly corresponds to TRBD2 (6 bases). The CDR3 contains 13 residues. Trimming took 10 bases from V and 3 from J, leaving 16 bases between them. Per the germline V gene, CDR1 is ENHRY and CDR2 is SYGVKD. DNA for the CDR3: TGTGCCAGCAGCGCTGGGACTTACTACGAGCAGTACTTC. Translating it yields CASSAGTYYEQYF.

This clonotype was observed many times. The V gene is TRBV12-3 or TRBV12-4, the J gene TRBJ1-3; D is unclear. This CDR3 has 12 residues. Trimming took off 5 bases at V and 2 bases at J, with 4 bases between the two ends. DNA for the CDR3: TGTGCCAGCAGTATCCCTGGAAACACCATATATTTT. Translation gives CASSIPGNTIYF.

Concerning this clonotype itself: A much bigger clone sits one base away, suggesting this may be a read error. This chain links TRBV29-1 with TRBJ2-2; a weak D match, TRBD2 (6 bases). Germline lookup yields CDR1 SQVTM and CDR2 ANQGSEA. V was clipped by 4 bases and J by 1 base, with 7 bases between them. The CDR3 sequence is 13 residues long. In DNA form, the CDR3 reads TGCAGCGTTGGACTAGAGAACACCGGGGAGCTGTTTTTT. Amino acid sequence: CSVGLENTGELFF.

The table lists this clonotype with a count of one. The V call is TRBV11-1, the J call TRBJ1-1; unclear D gene. Germline CDR1 reads SGHAT; CDR2 reads FQDESV (reference sequence). The CDR3 is 14 amino acids. The CDR3 DNA reads TGTGCTAGGCCCGTGCGGGTCCAGAACACTGAAGCTTTCTTT. It codes for CARPVRVQNTEAFF. The full variable domain, in which reference TRBV11-1 and TRBJ1-1 provide the parts outside the CDR3, is EAEVAQSPRYKITEKSQAVAFWCDPISGHATLYWYRQILGQGPELLVQFQDESVVDDSQLPKDRFSAERLKGVDSTLKIQPAELGDSAMYLCARPVRVQNTEAFFGQGTRLTVV.